Below are 17 T cell receptor beta chains sequenced from a single sample in a study of blood T cell repertoires in COVID-19. The assay was immunoSEQ multiplex PCR, and TCRdb's table has in-frame clones only and misses some. The sample carries about 230,000 clones, roughly 81% recorded once. The material sequenced was peripheral blood. Receptors were obtained from a woman aged 80 or over with COVID-19, enrolled during active disease.

The CDR3 protein is CASSPAHNQPQHF. CDR3 bases: TGTGCCAGTAGTCCCGCACACAATCAGCCCCAGCATTTT. The chain links TRBV19 to TRBJ1-5; D is undetermined. V shed 5 bases and J shed 3 bases, with 8 bases lying between them. CDR1 and CDR2 (germline): LNHDA, SQIVND (reference sequence). This CDR3 is 13 amino acids long. The full variable domain, in which reference TRBV19 and TRBJ1-5 provide the parts outside the CDR3, is DGGITQSPKYLFRKEGQNVTLSCEQNLNHDAMYWYRQDPGQGLRLIYYSQIVNDFQKGDIAEGYSVSREKKESFPLTVTSAQKNPTAFYLCASSPAHNQPQHFGDGTRLSIL.

This chain links TRBV19 with TRBJ2-7; TRBD1 matches 7 bases. This CDR3 comprises 15 residues. Germline CDR1 reads LNHDA; CDR2 reads SQIVND (reference sequence). Germline trimming cut 5 bases from V and 2 bases from J; bases unmatched to any gene: 9. The CDR3 protein is CASSPGTAGTYEQYF. For the CDR3, the DNA is TGTGCCAGTAGTCCGGGGACAGCTGGAACCTACGAGCAGTACTTC.

The chain uses TRBV19 and TRBJ1-2, with D uncertain. Trimming took 2 bases from V and 6 from J, leaving 7 bases between them. The CDR3 length is 12 residues. In germline, CDR1 is LNHDA, CDR2 SQIVND (reference sequence). CDR3 DNA: TGTGCCAGTAGTATAACGGGGAATGGCTACACCTTC. Translation gives CASSITGNGYTF.

The chain recombines TRBV6-6 with TRBJ1-2; 7 positions match TRBD1. The CDR3 is 15 residues long. V lost 6 bases to trimming and J lost 7 bases; unmatched junction nucleotides: 14. In germline, CDR1 is MNHNY, CDR2 SVGAGI (reference sequence). The CDR3 spells CASSRREQGNGGYTF. The CDR3 DNA sequence: TGTGCCAGCAGCCGACGAGAACAGGGGAATGGTGGCTACACCTTC.

A single count supports this clone. This chain joins TRBV5-1 and TRBJ2-7, with 7 positions matching TRBD2. The CDR3 runs to 15 residues. CDR1 is SGHRS, CDR2 YFSETQ, per germline. The junction had 7 bases not matched to a gene; V was cut back by 1 base and J by 3 bases. Here the CDR3 DNA reads TGCGCCAGCAGCTTGTCAGGCGGGAGTCTCTACGAGCAGTACTTC. This sequence encodes CASSLSGGSLYEQYF.

V is TRBV10-3 and J is TRBJ1-6; the D gene is possibly TRBD1 (5 bases). V gave up 3 bases and J gave up 8 bases, with 11 bases separating them. Germline lookup yields CDR1 ENHRY and CDR2 SYGVKD. The CDR3 has 14 amino acids. The CDR3 reads CAISEIPRDSPLHF. CDR3 nucleotides: TGTGCCATCAGTGAAATCCCCAGGGATTCACCCCTCCACTTT.

V gene TRBV5-1 combines with J gene TRBJ1-2; 8 bases align to TRBD1. This CDR3 has 14 residues. V lost 4 bases, J lost 8 bases, and 10 bases stayed unmatched. From germline, CDR1 is SGHRS and CDR2 YFSETQ. The chain's CDR3 is CASSPDRDSGGYTF. Here the CDR3 DNA reads TGCGCCAGCAGCCCGGACAGGGATTCAGGCGGCTACACCTTC.

The chain uses TRBV11-2 and TRBJ1-3; no definite D call. The germline V and J ends were trimmed by 3 bases and 2 bases, with 14 bases remaining between them. Germline CDR1 is SGHAT and CDR2 is FQNNGV. The CDR3 covers 16 residues. The CDR3 region has the DNA TGTGCCAGCAGCTTTTCAACGTCAGGTACTGGAAACACCATATATTTT. The encoded protein is CASSFSTSGTGNTIYF.

This clone occurred once. The chain carries TRBV27 and TRBJ1-5; D is possibly TRBD1 (6 bases). CDR1 and CDR2 (germline): MNHEY, SMNVEV (reference sequence). V lost 6 bases and J lost 0, with 12 bases in between. The CDR3 covers 15 residues. CDR3 coding DNA: TGTGCCAGCAGCGAGAACAGGGATAGCAATCAGCCCCAGCATTTT. It translates to CASSENRDSNQPQHF.

This clone was detected only a few times. The gene calls are TRBV6-5 and TRBJ1-2; the D gene is possibly TRBD1 (5 bases). The V gene lost 0 bases and the J gene lost 7 bases, with 15 bases spanning the gap. Per germline, CDR1 MNHEY and CDR2 SVGAGI. This CDR3 has 15 amino acids. The CDR3 DNA is TGTGCCAGCAGTTACTCGGGGCTAGGGCTTGGTGGCTACACCTTC. Translated, it gives CASSYSGLGLGGYTF.

The J gene is TRBJ1-6, the V gene TRBV7-6; no clear D. The CDR3 has 16 residues. Per germline, CDR1 SGHVS and CDR2 FNYEAQ. The V end was cut by 5 bases, the J end by 5 bases, with 16 bases between. CDR3 DNA sequence: TGTGCCAGCAGCCCTAGCGGGGTGGGAGATAATTCACCCCTCCACTTT. It translates to CASSPSGVGDNSPLHF.

This chain uses TRBV20-1 with TRBJ2-7; D may be TRBD1 (6 bases). The V gene's germline CDR1 is DFQATT and CDR2 SNEGSKA (reference sequence). V lost 3 bases to trimming and J lost 0 bases, with 15 bases between them. The CDR3 is 15 residues long. The CDR3 protein is CSASNSGDYSYEQYF. CDR3 DNA sequence: TGCAGTGCTAGTAATTCAGGGGATTACTCCTACGAGCAGTACTTC.

For the CDR3, the DNA is TGTGCCAGCAGGGGGCAAATTAATCAGCCCCAGCATTTT. Protein: CASRGQINQPQHF. The V and J genes are TRBV2 and TRBJ1-5; possibly TRBD1 for D (5 bases). CDR3 length: 13 amino acids. V shed 6 bases and J shed 4 bases, with 10 bases lying between them. The germline gives CDR1 SNHLY, CDR2 FYNNEI. Based on the CDR3 plus reference TRBV2 and TRBJ1-5, the full variable domain is EPEVTQTPSHQVTQMGQEVILRCVPISNHLYFYWYRQILGQKVEFLVSFYNNEISEKSEIFDDQFSVERPDGSNFTLKIRSTKLEDSAMYFCASRGQINQPQHFGDGTRLSIL.

V usage is TRBV4-3 and J usage is TRBJ1-1; D ambiguous. The CDR3 is 15 residues long. From germline, CDR1 is LGHNA and CDR2 YSLEER. The V end lost 0 bases, the J end lost 5 bases, and 13 bases lay between the germline ends. In DNA, the CDR3 is TGCGCCAGCAGCCAAGAGCAAATCCGGGGTACTGAAGCTTTCTTT. It yields the protein CASSQEQIRGTEAFF.

The rearrangement links TRBV6-5 to TRBJ1-1; no clear D. This CDR3 contains 13 residues. The germline V and J ends were trimmed by 8 bases and 5 bases, with 15 bases remaining between them. Germline values: CDR1 MNHEY, CDR2 SVGAGI. The CDR3 DNA reads as TGTGCCAGCCTTCCGAGGTTGGAAACTGAAGCTTTCTTT. It is translated as CASLPRLETEAFF.

There are a few counts of this clone. The chain recombines TRBV2 with TRBJ1-2; D gene unclear. There are 11 residues in the CDR3. V was pared by 6 bases and J by 8 bases, with 10 bases between. Germline V gene lookup returns CDR1 SNHLY and CDR2 FYNNEI. DNA for the CDR3: TGTGCCAGCAGGGCCAGCGGAGGCTACACCTTC. Protein sequence: CASRASGGYTF.

V gene TRBV3-1 (or the pseudogene TRBV3-2) combines with J gene TRBJ2-1; 12 positions match TRBD2. Looked up from germline, CDR1 is LGHDT and CDR2 is YNNKEL (reference sequence). The length of the CDR3 is 16 residues. V shed 4 bases, J shed 2 bases, and the junction held 3 bases outside the gene matches. The CDR3 DNA reads TGTGCCAGCAGCCGCCGGACTAGCGGGGCCTACAATGAGCAGTTCTTC. Its protein product is CASSRRTSGAYNEQFF.